This T cell receptor beta chain was observed in a study of T cells in Graves' hyperthyroidism and ophthalmopathy. With V trimmed by 7 bases and J by 9 bases, 13 bases remained unmatched. This CDR3 region has 15 residues. CDR1 and CDR2 from the germline V gene are LNHDA and SQIVND (reference sequence). Amplification targeted TCR beta CDR3 regions from RNA transcripts. HTBI primers drove first-round RT-PCR of the TCR CDR3. Using its own MiXCR run on the multiplex PCR reads, TCRdb lists one record per CDR3 protein. The sample lists some 570,000 distinct CDR3 sequences; approximately 15% were seen once. This clonotype was observed a few times.

The rearrangement uses TRBV19 and TRBJ1-5, with 9 bases aligning to TRBD1. The receptor was isolated from a young woman with Graves' ophthalmopathy. Sequenced: blood. The CDR3 spells CASTPGQGKSRPQHF. The CDR3 DNA reads as TGTGCCAGTACCCCGGGACAGGGCAAGTCACGGCCCCAGCATTTT.